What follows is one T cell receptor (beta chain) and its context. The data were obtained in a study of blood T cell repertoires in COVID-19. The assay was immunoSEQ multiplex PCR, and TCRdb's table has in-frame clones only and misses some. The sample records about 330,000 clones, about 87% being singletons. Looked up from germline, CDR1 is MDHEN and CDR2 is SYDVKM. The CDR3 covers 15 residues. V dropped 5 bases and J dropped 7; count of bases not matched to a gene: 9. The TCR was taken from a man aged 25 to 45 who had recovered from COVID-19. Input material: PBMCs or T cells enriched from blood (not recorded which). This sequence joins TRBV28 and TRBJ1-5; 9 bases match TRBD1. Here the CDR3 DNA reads TGTGCCAGCAGTCCACTAACAGGGGGCCTGCAGCCCCAGCATTTT. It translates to CASSPLTGGLQPQHF.